This T cell receptor beta chain was captured in a study of a mutant IDH1 vaccine in newly diagnosed glioma. The wider study: Treated patients comprised approximately 60% males and approximately 40% females, mean age roughly 44 years. Patients previously underwent radiotherapy, temozolomide, or both, and most underwent both. Findings and caveats of the study: There were vaccine-induced immune responses in roughly 93% of the patients.

In its sample, this clone was seen once. Its target is unknown. Noted time point: week 47, end of study. The content of each vaccine dose was 300 ug of mutant IDH1 20-mer peptide, and topical imiquimod accompanied it. Sequenced by immunoSEQ multiplex PCR; TCRdb stores in-frame clones only, minus some. The sample lists tens of thousands of clones, roughly 80% occurring once. Germline V lookup: CDR1 SGHTA, CDR2 FQGNSA. The V and J ends lost 3 bases and 2 bases, in that order; junction bases with no gene match: 2. The CDR3 contains 15 residues. This TCR was recovered from a man aged 25 to 40 with glioma. Sequencing used PBMCs, obtained from a glioma patient whose treatment included an IDH1 peptide vaccine. The gene calls are TRBV7-2 and TRBJ2-2, with 8 bases fitting TRBD2. As DNA, the CDR3 is TGTGCCAGCAGCTTGAGCGGGGGCAACACCGGGGAGCTGTTTTTT. This sequence encodes CASSLSGGNTGELFF.